This TCR beta chain comes out of a study of shared clonotypes between healthy human individuals. The CDR3 totals 14 residues. Per germline, CDR1 MDHEN and CDR2 SYDVKM. Trimming removed 1 base from V and 3 bases from J, with 7 bases in between. As concerns this clone: Its cognate antigen is unknown.

The assay was immunoSEQ multiplex PCR, and TCRdb's table has in-frame clones only and misses some. Among fewer than 3 million clones listed, 85% to 95% were seen once. Study-level points and caveats: Across a handful of donors, naive CD4 shared around 5.4%, naive CD8 under 4%, memory CD4 less than 2.5%, memory CD8 0.4% to 0.5%.

This clonotype was sampled from a man between 18 and 29 years old in good health. Some clones in this sample may be carry-over from other donors' samples. V usage is TRBV28 and J usage is TRBJ1-3; D uncertain. Source material: naive CD4+ T cells from PBMCs. Documented subset: CD45RA+ positively selected. In DNA form, the CDR3 reads TGTGCCAGCAGTTTATTTGCAGGTGGAAACACCATATATTTT. It specifies CASSLFAGGNTIYF.